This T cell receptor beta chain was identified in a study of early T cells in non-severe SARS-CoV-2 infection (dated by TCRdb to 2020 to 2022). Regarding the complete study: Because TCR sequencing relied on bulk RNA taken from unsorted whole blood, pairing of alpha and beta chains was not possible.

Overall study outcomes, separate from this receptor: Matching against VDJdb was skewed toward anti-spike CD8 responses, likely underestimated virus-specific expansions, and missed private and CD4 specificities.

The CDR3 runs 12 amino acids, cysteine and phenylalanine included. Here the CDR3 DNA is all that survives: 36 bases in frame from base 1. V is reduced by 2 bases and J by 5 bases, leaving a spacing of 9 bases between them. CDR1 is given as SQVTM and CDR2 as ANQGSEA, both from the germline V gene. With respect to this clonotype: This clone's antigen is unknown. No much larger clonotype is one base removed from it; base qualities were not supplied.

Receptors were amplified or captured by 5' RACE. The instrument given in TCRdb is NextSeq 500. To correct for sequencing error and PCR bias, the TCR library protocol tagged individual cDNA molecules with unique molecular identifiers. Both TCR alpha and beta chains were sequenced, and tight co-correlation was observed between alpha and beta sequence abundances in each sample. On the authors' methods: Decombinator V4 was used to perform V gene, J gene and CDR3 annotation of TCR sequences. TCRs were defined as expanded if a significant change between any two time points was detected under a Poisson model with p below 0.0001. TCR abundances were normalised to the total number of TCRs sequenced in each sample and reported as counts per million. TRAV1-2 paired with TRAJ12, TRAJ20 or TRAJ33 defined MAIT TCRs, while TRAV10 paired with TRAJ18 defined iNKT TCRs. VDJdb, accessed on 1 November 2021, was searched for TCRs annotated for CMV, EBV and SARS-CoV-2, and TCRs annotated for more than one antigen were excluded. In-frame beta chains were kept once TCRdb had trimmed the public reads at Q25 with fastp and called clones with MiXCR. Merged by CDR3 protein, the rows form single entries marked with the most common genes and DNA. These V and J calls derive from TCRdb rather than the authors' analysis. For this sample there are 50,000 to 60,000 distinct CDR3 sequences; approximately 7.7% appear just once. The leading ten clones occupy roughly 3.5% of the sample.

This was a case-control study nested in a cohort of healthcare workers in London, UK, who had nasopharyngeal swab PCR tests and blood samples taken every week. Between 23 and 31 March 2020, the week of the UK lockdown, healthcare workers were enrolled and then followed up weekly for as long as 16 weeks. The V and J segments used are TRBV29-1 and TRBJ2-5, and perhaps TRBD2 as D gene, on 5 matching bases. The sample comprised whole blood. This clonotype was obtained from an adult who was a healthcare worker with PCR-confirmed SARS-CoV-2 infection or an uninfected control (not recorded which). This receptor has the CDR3 CSVEYPGETQYF. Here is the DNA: TGCAGCGTTGAATATCCGGGGGAGACCCAGTACTTC.